This entry concerns a single T cell receptor (beta chain). This CDR3 has 12 amino acids. V was clipped by 5 bases and J by 7 bases, with 11 bases between them. In germline, CDR1 is SGHVS, CDR2 FQNEAQ. Clones were sequenced by immunoSEQ multiplex PCR, and TCRdb holds only the in-frame ones, with some missing. The table records roughly 150,000 clones, approximately 86% of them present only once. The source of the sample is a study of control samples from healthy donors and cancer patients. The TCR originated in a man aged 18 to 29 in good health. The chain combines TRBV7-8 with TRBJ2-5; TRBD1 is a possible D gene (5 bases). The specimen was blood. CDR3 sequence reads: CASSDPQGTQYF. The DNA for the CDR3 is TGTGCCAGCAGCGATCCTCAGGGGACCCAGTACTTC.